The 21 T cell receptor beta chains given below trace back to one sample, sequenced in a study of blood T cell repertoires in COVID-19. TCRdb's table, derived via immunoSEQ multiplex PCR, lists solely in-frame clones and lacks some. Here the sample spans about 82,000 clones, around 83% being singletons. Material: peripheral blood. Receptors originate from a woman aged 60-75 years with acute or convalescent COVID-19.

The rearrangement links TRBV6-5 to TRBJ1-2, with D possibly being TRBD1 (6 bases). Between the trimmed V and J ends, which lost 2 bases and 2 bases, there was a span of 12 bases. Germline V gene lookup returns CDR1 MNHEY and CDR2 SVGAGI. The CDR3 spans 15 residues. This CDR3 reads CASSYGNRANYGYTF. The CDR3 bases are TGTGCCAGCAGTTACGGGAACAGGGCCAACTATGGCTACACCTTC.

This sequence joins TRBV6-2 or TRBV6-3 and TRBJ1-2; TRBD1 is a possible D gene (5 bases). The CDR3 runs 16 residues. Looked up from germline, CDR1 is MNHEY and CDR2 is SVGEGT. Trimming cost V 2 bases and J 4 bases, with 17 bases left between them. The CDR3: CASSYRPSGGIYGYTF. As DNA, the CDR3 is TGTGCCAGCAGTTACCGCCCCTCGGGGGGAATCTATGGCTACACCTTC.

Here the CDR3 reads CASSAATTFGEQYF. DNA for the CDR3: TGCGCCAGCAGCGCGGCCACCACTTTTGGCGAGCAGTACTTC. The V gene is TRBV5-1, the J gene TRBJ2-7; no clear D. The CDR3 loop spans 14 amino acids. V was trimmed by 4 bases and J by 6 bases, leaving 17 bases between them. Germline V lookup: CDR1 SGHRS, CDR2 YFSETQ.

The chain uses TRBV5-8 and TRBJ2-7, with D unresolved. Germline V CDR1 and CDR2: SGHTS, YDEGEE. CDR3 length: 12 residues. Trimming stripped 7 bases from V and 4 bases from J, with 12 bases between. CDR3 loop: CASRIFGYEQYF. The CDR3 DNA is TGTGCCAGCCGGATTTTCGGGTACGAGCAGTACTTC.

The chain is built from TRBV10-1 and TRBJ1-2, with TRBD1 identical over 10 bases. The CDR3 has 17 residues. The germline V gene has CDR1 WNHNN and CDR2 SYGVQD (reference sequence). The V gene end was trimmed by 3 bases and the J gene end by 5 bases; junction bases not matched to a gene: 12. CDR3 nucleotides: TGCGCCAGCAGTGAAGCCCCCGGGACAGGGGACGCTTATGGCTACACCTTC. Protein sequence: CASSEAPGTGDAYGYTF.

The chain combines TRBV11-3 with TRBJ1-2; weak D call: TRBD1 (6 bases). CDR3 length: 14 amino acids. Trimming took 3 bases from V and 8 from J, leaving 16 bases between them. In germline, CDR1 is SGHNT, CDR2 YENEEA. The CDR3 protein is CASSFQGGVGGYTF. The CDR3 DNA reads as TGTGCCAGCAGCTTTCAAGGGGGGGTAGGAGGCTACACCTTC. Complete variable domain (other parts from reference TRBV11-3 and TRBJ1-2): EAGVVQSPRYKIIEKKQPVAFWCNPISGHNTLYWYLQNLGQGPELLIRYENEEAVDDSQLPKDRFSAERLKGVDSTLKIQPAELGDSAVYLCASSFQGGVGGYTFGSGTRLTVV.

The genes are TRBV2 and TRBJ2-1; maybe TRBD1 (6 bases). V lost 1 base to trimming and J lost 7 bases, with 14 bases between them. CDR3 length: 15 amino acids. Germline lookup yields CDR1 SNHLY and CDR2 FYNNEI. CDR3 nucleotides: TGTGCCAGCAGTGAAGGGCAGGGGTACACGAATGAGCAGTTCTTC. Translation gives CASSEGQGYTNEQFF.

The rearrangement joins TRBV3-1 (or the pseudogene TRBV3-2) to TRBJ1-4, with TRBD1 matching 7 bases. In germline, CDR1 is LGHDT, CDR2 YNNKEL (reference sequence). After removal of 3 bases from V and 8 bases from J, the junction contained 9 bases not matched to a gene. The CDR3 sequence is 15 residues long. The DNA for the CDR3 is TGTGCCAGCAGCCAGAAGATGAGGGGGCTCGAAAAACTGTTTTTT. This codes for CASSQKMRGLEKLFF.

J is TRBJ1-2 and V is TRBV11-2, with TRBD1 matching over 8 bases. CDR3 length: 14 residues. Per the germline V gene, CDR1 is SGHAT and CDR2 is FQNNGV. J was trimmed by 5 bases and V by 5 bases; bases with no gene match: 7. The CDR3 DNA sequence: TGTGCCAGCAGCGTCACCGACAGGGGATATGGCTACACCTTC. Translated, it gives CASSVTDRGYGYTF.

The V call is TRBV19, the J call TRBJ1-2; perhaps TRBD1 as D (6 bases). This CDR3 comprises 13 residues. The ends were cut back, 5 bases at V and 14 bases at J, with 21 bases in the middle. Per the germline V gene, CDR1 is LNHDA and CDR2 is SQIVND (reference sequence). CDR3 nucleotide sequence: TGTGCCAGTAGTCTCACACGAGGGGGACGAGGGACCTTC. This sequence encodes CASSLTRGGRGTF. Supplemented by reference TRBV19 and TRBJ1-2, the full variable domain reads DGGITQSPKYLFRKEGQNVTLSCEQNLNHDAMYWYRQDPGQGLRLIYYSQIVNDFQKGDIAEGYSVSREKKESFPLTVTSAQKNPTAFYLCASSLTRGGRGTFGSGTRLTVV.

J is TRBJ1-1 and V is TRBV10-3; D gene uncertain. The germline CDR1 and CDR2 sequences are ENHRY and SYGVKD. V was shortened by 8 bases and J by 5 bases, with 18 bases between the two germline ends. This CDR3 contains 14 residues. This chain's CDR3 is CAIADSGGGTEAFF. The CDR3 bases are TGTGCCATCGCAGACTCCGGAGGTGGGACTGAAGCTTTCTTT.

The chain couples TRBV5-1 to TRBJ2-7; the match to TRBD2 covers 10 bases. V lost 0 bases, J lost 3 bases, and 3 bases stayed unmatched. CDR1 is SGHRS, CDR2 YFSETQ, per germline. This CDR3 spans 15 amino acids. The CDR3 DNA reads TGCGCCAGCAGCTTGGCTAGCGGGAGTATCTACGAGCAGTACTTC. Amino acids: CASSLASGSIYEQYF. Full variable domain (missing parts from reference TRBV5-1 and TRBJ2-7): KAGVTQTPRYLIKTRGQQVTLSCSPISGHRSVSWYQQTPGQGLQFLFEYFSETQRNKGNFPGRFSGRQFSNSRSEMNVSTLELGDSALYLCASSLASGSIYEQYFGPGTRLTVT.

This clone has just a few counts. The chain recombines TRBV7-9 with TRBJ2-7; a weak D match, TRBD2 (6 bases). The CDR3 contains 12 residues. Germline lookup yields CDR1 SEHNR and CDR2 FQNEAQ (reference sequence). Trimming shortened V by 5 bases and J by 7 bases, and 12 bases separated the two germline ends. The CDR3 spells CASSAGPSEQYF. CDR3 nucleotide sequence: TGTGCCAGCAGCGCGGGACCCTCGGAGCAGTACTTC.

To note about this clone: In the same sample, other DNA sequences code for this CDR3. This rearrangement joins TRBV19 to TRBJ1-1, with D perhaps matching TRBD1 (5 bases). CDR3 length: 14 residues. Trimming removed 3 bases at V and 1 base at J, with 9 bases between. Germline values: CDR1 LNHDA, CDR2 SQIVND (reference sequence). DNA of the CDR3: TGTGCCAGTAGTATTATCGGGGGGAACACTGAAGCTTTCTTT. Translating it yields CASSIIGGNTEAFF. The whole variable domain, remainder taken from reference TRBV19 and TRBJ1-1, is DGGITQSPKYLFRKEGQNVTLSCEQNLNHDAMYWYRQDPGQGLRLIYYSQIVNDFQKGDIAEGYSVSREKKESFPLTVTSAQKNPTAFYLCASSIIGGNTEAFFGQGTRLTVV.

V gene TRBV9 combines with J gene TRBJ1-1, with D perhaps TRBD1 (5 bases). This CDR3 contains 14 residues. Trimming took off 2 bases at V and 5 bases at J, with 13 bases between the two ends. Per the germline V gene, CDR1 is SGDLS and CDR2 is YYNGEE. CDR3 DNA: TGTGCCAGCAGCGTCCGGTCAGGGCGAACTGAAGCTTTCTTT. It codes for CASSVRSGRTEAFF.

The rearrangement uses TRBV11-3 and TRBJ2-3; the D is unclear. This CDR3 has 13 amino acids. V was clipped by 3 bases and J by 7 bases, with 11 bases between them. CDR1 and CDR2 from the germline V gene are SGHNT and YENEEA. This chain's CDR3 is CASSLNSLNTQYF. In DNA, the CDR3 is TGTGCCAGCAGCTTGAACTCCCTCAATACGCAGTATTTT. The whole variable domain, remainder taken from reference TRBV11-3 and TRBJ2-3, is EAGVVQSPRYKIIEKKQPVAFWCNPISGHNTLYWYLQNLGQGPELLIRYENEEAVDDSQLPKDRFSAERLKGVDSTLKIQPAELGDSAVYLCASSLNSLNTQYFGPGTRLTVL.

The V and J genes are TRBV5-1 and TRBJ2-3; TRBD2 agrees at 7 bases. Germline CDR1 and CDR2: SGHRS and YFSETQ. The CDR3 consists of 15 residues. With 0 bases clipped from V and 11 bases from J, the junction kept 12 bases outside the gene matches. The CDR3 nucleotides are TGCGCCAGCAGCTTGGGGGCCCGGGTGGCTAGCGGGCAGTATTTT. Its translation: CASSLGARVASGQYF.

The chain joins TRBV19 to TRBJ1-2; 9 positions agree with TRBD1. This CDR3 is built from 16 residues. Trimming took 5 bases from V and 0 from J; bases not matched to a gene: 7. Germline CDR1 is LNHDA and CDR2 is SQIVND (reference sequence). The CDR3 DNA reads as TGTGCCAGTAGTGAAACGGGACAGGGAGCTAACTATGGCTACACCTTC. This codes for CASSETGQGANYGYTF.

The chain couples TRBV12-3 or TRBV12-4 to TRBJ2-5; D is uncertain. CDR3 length: 13 amino acids. The V end lost 3 bases, the J end lost 3 bases, and 8 bases lay between the germline ends. In DNA form, the CDR3 reads TGTGCCAGCAGTTTGTACAGAGAAGAGACCCAGTACTTC. Translation: CASSLYREETQYF.

This clone was seen only once. The chain is built from TRBV19 and TRBJ2-7, with TRBD2 matching 7 bases. The CDR3 runs 15 residues. Germline V gives CDR1 LNHDA, CDR2 SQIVND (reference sequence). J gave up 2 bases and V 7 bases, and 11 bases lay outside the gene matches. The CDR3 coding sequence is TGTGCCAGTACCAACGCCGGCGGGGGAACCTACGAGCAGTACTTC. Protein product: CASTNAGGGTYEQYF.

This chain joins TRBV7-2 and TRBJ1-3; 9 bases are shared with TRBD1. Germline assignment: CDR1 SGHTA and CDR2 FQGNSA. CDR3 length equals 14 residues. V lost 5 bases and J lost 4; bases outside the gene matches: 3. Written as DNA, the CDR3 is TGTGCCAGCAGCACGGGACAGGGAGGAAACACCATATATTTT. This encodes CASSTGQGGNTIYF.